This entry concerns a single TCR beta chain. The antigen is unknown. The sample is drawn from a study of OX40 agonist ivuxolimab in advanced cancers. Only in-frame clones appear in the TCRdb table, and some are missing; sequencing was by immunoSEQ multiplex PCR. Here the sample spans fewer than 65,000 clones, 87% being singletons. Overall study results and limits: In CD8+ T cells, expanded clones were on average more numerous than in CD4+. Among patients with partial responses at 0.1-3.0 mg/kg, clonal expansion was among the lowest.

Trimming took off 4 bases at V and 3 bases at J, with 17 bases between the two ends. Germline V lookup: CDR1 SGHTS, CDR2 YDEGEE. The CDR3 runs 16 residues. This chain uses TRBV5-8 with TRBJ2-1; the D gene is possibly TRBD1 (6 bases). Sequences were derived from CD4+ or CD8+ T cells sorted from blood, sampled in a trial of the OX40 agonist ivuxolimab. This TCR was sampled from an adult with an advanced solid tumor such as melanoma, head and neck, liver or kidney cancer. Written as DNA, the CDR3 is TGTGCCAGCAGCAAAGGCGACAGGAGTCGCTACAATGAGCAGTTCTTC. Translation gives CASSKGDRSRYNEQFF.